This T cell receptor (beta chain) was sequenced for a study of shared T cell receptors in the human thymus. The data were produced by immunoSEQ multiplex PCR, yet TCRdb's version contains in-frame clones alone and is incomplete. This table has more than 550,000 clones, approximately 85% appearing once. In its sample, this clone was seen once. This CDR3 is built from 14 residues. Germline loops: CDR1 PRHDT, CDR2 FYEKMQ (reference sequence). V lost 4 bases and J 4 bases, leaving 13 bases between the germline ends. These data are also associated with another study on human thymus T cells.

What was sequenced was thymocytes. The source of this sequence is a girl less than two years old with a congenital heart defect. The chain joins TRBV13 to TRBJ1-1, with D tentatively TRBD1 (6 bases). Written as DNA, the CDR3 is TGTGCCAGCAGCTACTACAGGGACCTCACTGAAGCTTTCTTT. It is translated as CASSYYRDLTEAFF.